This TCR beta chain originates from a study of siplizumab effects on memory and regulatory T cells. Assaying covered approximately 10^5 TCR templates per sample. Method: immunoSEQ multiplex PCR; TCRdb's copy keeps in-frame clones and lacks some. In the table there are tens of thousands of clones, about 96% of which are singletons. General study points: Tracing alloreactive clones into unstimulated subsets worked for only a minor fraction of them. Naive-or-memory phenotypes were unassignable for roughly 80-95% of proliferating CD4+ or CD8+ clones. Greater diversity than memory cells seemed evident in naive T cells, which also appeared to be major alloresponse contributors.

Worth noting for this clone: Its antigen is unknown.

This receptor was identified in a human donor in good health. The source material was naive CD4+ T cells sorted from blood.

In nucleotides, the CDR3 is TGCGCCAGCAGTCATATGGGGTCCGGGACTCATGGGGTCACAGATACGCAGTATTTT. This sequence encodes CASSHMGSGTHGVTDTQYF. V usage is TRBV23-1 and J usage is TRBJ2-3; D might be TRBD2 (6 bases). TRBV23-1 is an ORF for which the function is uncertain. The V end was cut by 3 bases, the J end by 2 bases, with 24 bases between. CDR3 size: 19 residues.